The TCR beta chain under discussion was sequenced for a study of metastatic and nonmetastatic thyroid tumors. On the study more broadly: Repertoire data that came from the blood and tumor or nodule tissue of malignant and benign thyroid patients were compared.

This CDR3 has 20 residues. With 2 bases removed from V and 0 bases from J, the gap between germline ends came to 24 bases. CDR1 and CDR2 (germline): MDHEN, SYDVKM. TCRdb re-called the PCR reads via MiXCR. Of tens of thousands of clones in the sample, about 18% are singletons; the top ten hold roughly 6.2%. This clone was counted at least ten times. The sample carries other DNA sequences with the same CDR3. All patients were untreated before thyroid surgery. This rearrangement joins TRBV28 to TRBJ2-3; possible D gene TRBD2, 7 bases. The receptor was derived from a male donor with papillary thyroid cancer or a benign thyroid nodule (not recorded which). Some clones in this sample may be carry-over from other donors' samples. Source material: blood. CDR3 sequence: CASSLARLGGLGTSTDTQYF. Here the CDR3 DNA reads TGTGCCAGCAGTTTAGCGAGGCTCGGGGGGCTAGGGACTAGCACAGATACGCAGTATTTT.